A single sample is the source of the 24 T cell receptor beta chains below, sequenced in a study of T-cell memory formation after mild COVID-19 listed by TCRdb under 2021. The library was prepared using 5' RACE. The sequencer listed for this sample is Illumina NovaSeq 6000. The raw public data were reprocessed by TCRdb itself: fastp quality trimming at Q25, MiXCR clonotype calling, in-frame beta chains only. Each CDR3 protein appears once, grouped with its most common genes and DNA. The sample table records a few hundred thousand distinct CDR3 sequences; roughly 20% of these occur just once. The ten largest clones add up to approximately 12% of the sample. The source material was PBMCs or a T cell subset sorted from them (not recorded which). Every receptor here comes from an adult woman who had mild COVID-19 (a few samples of this study predate the infection). The sample titles of this study are shuffled in the database, so cell type and time point are left out; the donor was told from shared clones.

This chain links TRBV6-5 with TRBJ1-1; maybe TRBD1 (5 bases). The germline V and J ends were trimmed by 7 bases and 4 bases, with 19 bases remaining between them. CDR1 MNHEY and CDR2 SVGAGI come from the germline V gene. The CDR3 extends over 15 amino acids. The CDR3 here is CASTAGRGGSTEAFF. Written as DNA, the CDR3 is TGTGCCAGCACCGCGGGACGGGGGGGATCCACTGAAGCTTTCTTT.

This sequence joins TRBV29-1 and TRBJ2-4; D possibly corresponds to TRBD2 (5 bases). There are 15 residues in the CDR3. CDR1 is SQVTM, CDR2 ANQGSEA, per germline. V was cut by 3 bases and J by 0 bases, with 12 bases left in between. CDR3 sequence: CSVEPIRGAKNIQYF. The CDR3 DNA is TGCAGCGTTGAGCCCATCCGGGGAGCCAAAAACATTCAGTACTTC.

A few counts support this clonotype. This chain links TRBV25-1 with TRBJ2-1, with TRBD1 identical over 10 bases. Germline V CDR1 and CDR2: MGHDK, SYGVNS. The CDR3 loop spans 15 amino acids. Germline trimming cut 2 bases from V and 6 bases from J; bases unmatched to any gene: 4. CDR3 region: CASSETGTGANEQFF. In DNA form, the CDR3 reads TGTGCCAGCAGTGAAACCGGGACAGGGGCCAATGAGCAGTTCTTC.

The CDR3 DNA follows: TGTGCCAGCAGCTCAGCAGGGGATCCCTACAATGAGCAGTTCTTC. As protein: CASSSAGDPYNEQFF. The V call is TRBV7-6, the J call TRBJ2-1; a possible D gene is TRBD1 (6 bases). Per the germline V gene, CDR1 is SGHVS and CDR2 is FNYEAQ. The CDR3 loop spans 15 amino acids. Trimming cost V 4 bases and J 2 bases, with 12 bases left between them.

This clonotype was picked up a small number of times. The chain couples TRBV5-6 to TRBJ2-5; TRBD1 matches at 7 bases. From germline, CDR1 is SGHDT and CDR2 YYEEEE. V gave up 0 bases and J gave up 5 bases; unmatched junction bases: 4. The CDR3 sequence is 14 residues long. The CDR3 loop is CASSLGRGYETQYF. The CDR3 nucleotides are TGTGCCAGCAGCTTGGGCAGGGGGTATGAGACCCAGTACTTC.

There are many counts of this clonotype. The rearrangement joins TRBV5-1 to TRBJ2-7; D remains ambiguous. This CDR3 is built from 14 residues. Germline CDR1 SGHRS, CDR2 YFSETQ. Trimming removed 2 bases from V and 3 bases from J, with 12 bases in between. The CDR3 sequence is CASSLSQEGYEQYF. The CDR3 coding sequence is TGCGCCAGCAGCTTATCGCAGGAAGGCTACGAGCAGTACTTC. The whole variable domain, remainder taken from reference TRBV5-1 and TRBJ2-7, is KAGVTQTPRYLIKTRGQQVTLSCSPISGHRSVSWYQQTPGQGLQFLFEYFSETQRNKGNFPGRFSGRQFSNSRSEMNVSTLELGDSALYLCASSLSQEGYEQYFGPGTRLTVT.

The rearrangement uses TRBV12-3 or TRBV12-4 and TRBJ2-3; the D is unclear. Trimming pared 6 bases from V and 2 bases from J, leaving 12 bases between. There are 14 residues in the CDR3. The CDR3, as DNA: TGTGCCAGCAGCCTCTGGGGAATCACAGATACGCAGTATTTT. Encoded protein: CASSLWGITDTQYF.

This clonotype was recorded at least ten times. This rearrangement joins TRBV4-1 to TRBJ1-4, with D perhaps matching TRBD1 (5 bases). V shed 3 bases and J shed 0 bases, with 14 bases lying between them. Per germline, CDR1 MGHRA and CDR2 YSYEKL. CDR3 size: 17 residues. The CDR3 loop is CASSQAPHRSTNEKLFF. For the CDR3, the DNA is TGCGCCAGCAGCCAGGCTCCTCACAGGTCAACTAATGAAAAACTGTTTTTT.

The chain has TRBV18 and TRBJ2-2; D is perhaps TRBD2 (8 bases). This CDR3 region has 18 residues. V lost 2 bases, J lost 2 bases, and 18 bases lay in between. The germline V gene encodes CDR1 KGHSH and CDR2 LQKENI. CDR3 in DNA: TGTGCCAGCTCACCATCAATAGCGGGACAGTTAAACACCGGGGAGCTGTTTTTT. Translation: CASSPSIAGQLNTGELFF.

The chain carries TRBV5-1 and TRBJ1-2, with D maybe TRBD1 (5 bases). CDR3 length equals 14 residues. Germline V gene data show CDR1 as SGHRS and CDR2 as YFSETQ. V lost 2 bases and J lost 2, with 10 bases in between. CDR3 DNA: TGCGCCAGCAGCTTCCAGGGTGGCAACTATGGCTACACCTTC. It yields the protein CASSFQGGNYGYTF.

This clonotype was picked up many times. The rearrangement joins TRBV10-3 to TRBJ2-7; 9 bases match TRBD2. V lost 3 bases, J lost 1 base, and 7 bases stayed unmatched. CDR1 is ENHRY and CDR2 is SYGVKD in the germline V gene. CDR3 size: 16 residues. The CDR3 here is CAISDSIAGGSYEQYF. In DNA form, the CDR3 reads TGTGCCATCAGTGACTCGATCGCGGGAGGGTCCTACGAGCAGTACTTC.

This clonotype was detected only a few times. CDR3 bases: TGTGCCAGCAGTTTAGGGAGCAGGGATCAGCCCCAGCATTTT. The encoded protein is CASSLGSRDQPQHF. V and J are TRBV12-3 or TRBV12-4 and TRBJ1-5; a possible D gene is TRBD1 (5 bases). The CDR3 sequence is 14 residues long. V lost 1 base and J lost 5, with 9 bases in between.

This clonotype was observed a few times. This chain joins TRBV7-9 and TRBJ1-6; D gene uncertain. Germline V gene sequence: CDR1 SEHNR, CDR2 FQNEAQ (reference sequence). Deletions cut 1 base from V and 6 bases from J, with 7 bases between. This CDR3 contains 14 residues. The CDR3 spells CASSLGHTNSPLHF. CDR3 nucleotide sequence: TGTGCCAGCAGCTTAGGACACACTAATTCACCCCTCCACTTT.

This chain connects TRBV7-9 to TRBJ2-2, with 8 bases lining up with TRBD2. The germline V gene encodes CDR1 SEHNR and CDR2 FQNEAQ (reference sequence). The CDR3 has 18 residues. The ends lost 5 bases at V and 1 base at J; junction bases unmatched: 12. The CDR3 protein is CASSQTWREALNTGELFF. The CDR3 DNA reads as TGTGCCAGCAGCCAAACGTGGCGGGAGGCCTTGAACACCGGGGAGCTGTTTTTT. Supplemented by reference TRBV7-9 and TRBJ2-2, the full variable domain reads DTGVSQNPRHKITKRGQNVTFRCDPISEHNRLYWYRQTLGQGPEFLTYFQNEAQLEKSRLLSDRFSAERPKGSFSTLEIQRTEQGDSAMYLCASSQTWREALNTGELFFGEGSRLTVL.

The rearrangement joins TRBV7-9 to TRBJ2-5; D tentatively reads TRBD1 or TRBD2 (5 bases each). The CDR3 extends over 14 amino acids. Trimming cost V 5 bases and J 7 bases, with 17 bases left between them. Germline CDR1 is SEHNR and CDR2 is FQNEAQ (reference sequence). DNA for the CDR3: TGTGCCAGCAGCCAAGGGACGGGCAGTAGGACCCAGTACTTC. This translates into CASSQGTGSRTQYF.

This clonotype was observed a handful of times. The chain has TRBV21-1 and TRBJ2-1; the table names TRBD2, a call not compared with the DNA. TRBV21-1 is an annotated pseudogene. The CDR3 totals 16 residues. CDR3 sequence: CASSPRTSGTKNEQFF. In DNA form, the CDR3 reads TGTGCCAGCAGCCCCCGGACTAGCGGGACTAAAAATGAGCAGTTCTTC.

This clonotype was seen a handful of times. The rearrangement joins TRBV10-3 to TRBJ2-3; no reliable D call. Trimming pared 6 bases from V and 0 bases from J, leaving 7 bases between. CDR1 and CDR2 (germline): ENHRY, SYGVKD. This CDR3 spans 13 amino acids. CDR3: CAIRGRSTDTQYF. The CDR3, as DNA: TGTGCCATCAGAGGGCGAAGCACAGATACGCAGTATTTT.

V and J are TRBV3-1 and TRBJ2-7; 9 bases line up with TRBD1. CDR1 and CDR2 (germline): LGHDT, YNNKEL (reference sequence). After removal of 3 bases from V and 5 bases from J, the junction contained 8 bases not matched to a gene. This CDR3 has 15 amino acids. CDR3 sequence: CASSQPGTGIDEQYF. CDR3 coding DNA: TGTGCCAGCAGCCAGCCCGGGACAGGGATTGACGAGCAGTACTTC.

This clonotype came up a few times. This chain's CDR3 is CSVEKFWENGYGYTF. Written as DNA, the CDR3 is TGCAGCGTTGAAAAATTCTGGGAAAATGGGTATGGCTACACCTTC. The V gene is TRBV29-1, the J gene TRBJ1-2, with D hard to call. The V end was cut by 2 bases, the J end by 5 bases, with 18 bases between. The CDR3 length is 15 residues. CDR1 SQVTM and CDR2 ANQGSEA come from the germline V gene. The entire variable domain, with the rest obtained from reference TRBV29-1 and TRBJ1-2, is as follows: SAVISQKPSRDICQRGTSLTIQCQVDSQVTMMFWYRQQPGQSLTLIATANQGSEATYESGFVIDKFPISRPNLTFSTLTVSNMSPEDSSIYLCSVEKFWENGYGYTFGSGTRLTVV.

The rearrangement uses TRBV15 and TRBJ2-7; no firm D call. Trimming removed 0 bases at V and 3 bases at J, with 6 bases between. This CDR3 region has 13 residues. Germline V gene sequence: CDR1 LNHNV, CDR2 YYDKDF (reference sequence). The DNA of the CDR3 is TGTGCCACCAGCAGAGACCCCATCTACGAGCAGTACTTC. Translation gives CATSRDPIYEQYF.

The rearrangement joins TRBV30 to TRBJ2-7, with TRBD1 matching over 7 bases. The CDR3 loop spans 14 amino acids. Germline values: CDR1 GTSNPN, CDR2 SVGIG (reference sequence). V was clipped by 1 base and J by 1 base; unmatched bases: 4. The CDR3 nucleotides read TGTGCCTGGAGTGAAGGGGGCAGATCCTACGAGCAGTACTTC. It is translated as CAWSEGGRSYEQYF.

Many counts were recorded for this clonotype. V and J are TRBV27 and TRBJ2-7; no definite D call. Between the trimmed V and J ends, which lost 0 bases and 3 bases, there was a span of 9 bases. Per the germline V gene, CDR1 is MNHEY and CDR2 is SMNVEV (reference sequence). The CDR3 totals 14 residues. In DNA form, the CDR3 reads TGTGCCAGCAGTTTATCTGGACGAAACTACGAGCAGTACTTC. This sequence encodes CASSLSGRNYEQYF.

This clonotype turned up a few times. CDR3 protein: CASSYDGRAGELFF. CDR3 in DNA: TGTGCCAGCAGTTATGACGGGAGGGCTGGGGAGCTGTTTTTT. The rearrangement links TRBV6-5 to TRBJ2-2, with 8 bases aligning to TRBD2. Germline lookup yields CDR1 MNHEY and CDR2 SVGAGI. After removal of 3 bases from V and 8 bases from J, the junction contained 5 bases not matched to a gene. The CDR3 has 14 amino acids.

This clonotype was seen ten or more times. The rearrangement uses TRBV20-1 and TRBJ1-5; no firm D call. The CDR3 has 14 residues. Germline CDR1 reads DFQATT; CDR2 reads SNEGSKA (reference sequence). The V gene lost 0 bases and the J gene lost 5 bases, with 11 bases spanning the gap. The CDR3 nucleotides read TGCAGTGCTAGAGATACCGGGGTCGATCAGCCCCAGCATTTT. It encodes CSARDTGVDQPQHF.